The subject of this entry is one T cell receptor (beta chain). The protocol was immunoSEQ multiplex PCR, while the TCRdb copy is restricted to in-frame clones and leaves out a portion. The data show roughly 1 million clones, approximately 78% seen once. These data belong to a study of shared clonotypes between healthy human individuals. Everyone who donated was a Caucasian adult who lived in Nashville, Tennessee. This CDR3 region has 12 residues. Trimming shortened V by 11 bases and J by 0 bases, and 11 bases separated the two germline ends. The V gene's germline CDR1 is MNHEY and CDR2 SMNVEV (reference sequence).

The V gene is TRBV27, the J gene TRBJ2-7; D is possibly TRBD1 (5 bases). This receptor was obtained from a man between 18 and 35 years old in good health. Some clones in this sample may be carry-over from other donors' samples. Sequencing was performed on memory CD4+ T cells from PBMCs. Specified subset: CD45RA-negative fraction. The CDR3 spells CAFPTVSYEQYF. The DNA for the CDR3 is TGTGCCTTCCCGACAGTCTCCTACGAGCAGTACTTC.